Included here is one T cell receptor (beta chain) sequence, with context. This record belongs to a study of blood T cell repertoires in COVID-19. Study-wide context: Acute-phase and convalescent COVID-19 samples originated in the United States, Italy and Spain. Sample material is recorded as cDNA or gDNA derived from T cells, B-cell-depleted T cells, or PBMCs.

Authors' analysis steps: The assay estimated nucleated cells by amplifying reference gene primers. Generated by immunoSEQ multiplex PCR, the TCRdb table keeps only in-frame clones and is missing some. The V and J calls and the clone size are those of that table, but D and trimming were determined from the DNA. The table shows more than 200,000 clones, with about 80% occurring only once. Germline assignment: CDR1 SGHNT and CDR2 YYREEE (reference sequence). CDR3 length equals 16 residues. J was trimmed by 5 bases and V by 4 bases; bases with no gene match: 9. V and J are TRBV5-4 and TRBJ2-5, with 12 bases that match TRBD2. The source is a woman aged 35 to 49 with active or convalescent COVID-19. Sequenced sample: peripheral blood. CDR3 bases: TGTGCCAGCAGCCATAGACTAGCGGGAGTGGGGGAGACCCAGTACTTC. This codes for CASSHRLAGVGETQYF.